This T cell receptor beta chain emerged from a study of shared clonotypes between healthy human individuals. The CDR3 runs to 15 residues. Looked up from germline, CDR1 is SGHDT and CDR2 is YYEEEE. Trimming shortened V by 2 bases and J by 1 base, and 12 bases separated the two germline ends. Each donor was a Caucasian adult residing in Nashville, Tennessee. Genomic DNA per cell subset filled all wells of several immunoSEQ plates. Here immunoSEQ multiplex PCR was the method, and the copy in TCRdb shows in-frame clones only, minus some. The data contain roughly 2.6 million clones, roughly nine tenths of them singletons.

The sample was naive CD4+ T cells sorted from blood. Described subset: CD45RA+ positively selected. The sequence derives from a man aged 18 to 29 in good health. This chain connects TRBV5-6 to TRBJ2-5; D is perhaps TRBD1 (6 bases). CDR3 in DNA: TGTGCCAGCAGCTTTTTGGACAGACCCCAAGAGACCCAGTACTTC. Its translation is CASSFLDRPQETQYF.